This TCR beta chain was captured by sequencing in a study of T cells in Graves' hyperthyroidism and ophthalmopathy. Regions amplified from RNA transcripts were the TCR beta CDR3 regions. HTBI primers were employed in a first-round RT-PCR of the TCR CDR3. TCRdb reanalysed the multiplex PCR reads using MiXCR and keeps one entry per CDR3 protein. The sample consists of roughly 840,000 distinct CDR3 sequences, more than 30% of them appearing once. About this clonotype: Relative to the germline gene, one junction end is altered; a read error may explain this.

Patients counted as stable if ophthalmopathy did not develop within 18 months. The length of the CDR3 is 12 residues. The germline CDR1 and CDR2 sequences are SEHNR and FQNEAQ (reference sequence). Sequencing was performed on blood. This receptor was taken from a man younger than 35 with Graves' hyperthyroidism. This rearrangement joins TRBV7-9 to TRBJ2-3; D unresolved. CDR3 protein: CASSRATDTQYF. In nucleotides, the CDR3 is TGTGCCAGCAGCCGAGCCACAGATACGCAGTACTTT.